The rows below give T cell receptor beta chains drawn from one sample of a study of persistence of HIV-infected CD4 T cells. Their antigens are not known. Profiling relied on immunoSEQ multiplex PCR, and the TCRdb table lists in-frame clones only, not all of them. The sample carries roughly 30,000 clones, roughly 86% recorded once. The source material was CD4+ T cells sorted from PBMCs after roughly 18-hour stimulation, sampled from a patient who received antiretroviral therapy. These receptors originate from an adult man with HIV who was CMV-seropositive. CDR3s include the opening cysteine and the closing phenylalanine or tryptophan. Fields, in order: clone size, V gene, J gene, D gene, CDR3 protein, CDR3 DNA. The D gene is left open where the match is weak. Size is omitted from some rows. Given values are once, few, many or a class for expanded clones.

size: few; V: TRBV28; J: TRBJ2-1; D: NA; CDR3: CASSQLAGEQFF; DNA: TGTGCCAGCAGCCAACTAGCCGGGGAGCAGTTCTTC
size: NA; V: TRBV5-1; J: TRBJ2-7; D: NA; CDR3: CASSLEQGFYEQYF; DNA: TGCGCCAGCAGCTTGGAACAGGGCTTCTACGAGCAGTACTTC
size: NA; V: TRBV5-4; J: TRBJ2-7; D: NA; CDR3: CASSPQAGSGEQYF; DNA: TGTGCCAGCAGCCCGCAAGCAGGGAGTGGCGAGCAGTACTTC
size: NA; V: TRBV19; J: TRBJ1-5; D: TRBD1; CDR3: CASTPGQGNQPQHF; DNA: TGTGCCAGTACCCCCGGACAGGGCAATCAGCCCCAGCATTTT
size: NA; V: TRBV6-5; J: TRBJ2-2; D: TRBD1; CDR3: CASSYLQGANGELFF; DNA: TGTGCCAGCAGTTACTTACAGGGGGCAAACGGGGAGCTGTTTTTT
size: NA; V: TRBV19; J: TRBJ2-1; D: TRBD2; CDR3: CASSLQTSGDRSYNEQFF; DNA: TGTGCCAGTAGTCTCCAGACTAGCGGGGACCGCTCCTACAATGAGCAGTTCTTC
size: once; V: TRBV7-9; J: TRBJ1-4; D: TRBD1; CDR3: CASSSWTGRKTNEKLFF; DNA: TGTGCCAGCAGCTCCTGGACAGGGCGGAAAACTAATGAAAAACTGTTTTTT
size: few; V: TRBV12-3/TRBV12-4; J: TRBJ1-2; D: NA; CDR3: CASSGIKGGGYTF; DNA: TGTGCCAGCAGCGGAATCAAGGGAGGGGGCTACACCTTC
size: NA; V: TRBV18; J: TRBJ2-5; D: TRBD2; CDR3: CASSRNRGEETQYF; DNA: TGTGCCAGCTCACGGAATCGGGGGGAAGAGACCCAGTACTTC
size: NA; V: TRBV5-4; J: TRBJ1-6; D: NA; CDR3: CASSQGKSSYNSPLHF; DNA: TGTGCCAGCAGCCAAGGAAAGAGCTCCTATAATTCACCCCTCCACTTT
size: NA; V: TRBV28; J: TRBJ1-1; D: TRBD1; CDR3: CASSSTGTRTEAFF; DNA: TGTGCCAGCAGTTCGACAGGGACTCGGACTGAAGCTTTCTTT
size: few; V: TRBV28; J: TRBJ1-3; D: NA; CDR3: CASSLRDGRTGNTIYF; DNA: TGTGCCAGCAGTTTACGGGACGGGAGGACTGGAAACACCATATATTTT
size: few; V: TRBV2; J: TRBJ1-5; D: NA; CDR3: CASSGQEGQPQHF; DNA: TGTGCCAGCAGTGGACAGGAGGGTCAGCCCCAGCATTTT
size: NA; V: TRBV5-1; J: TRBJ2-1; D: TRBD2; CDR3: CASSLALRGASSEQFF; DNA: TGCGCCAGCAGCTTGGCTTTGCGGGGGGCTTCAAGTGAGCAGTTCTTC
size: NA; V: TRBV6-5; J: TRBJ2-7; D: NA; CDR3: CASSSRGEQYF; DNA: TGTGCCAGCAGTTCCCGCGGCGAGCAGTACTTC
size: NA; V: TRBV20-1; J: TRBJ2-7; D: NA; CDR3: CSASQGRVEQYF; DNA: TGCAGTGCTAGTCAGGGAAGGGTGGAGCAGTACTTC
size: NA; V: TRBV7-2; J: TRBJ2-3; D: TRBD2; CDR3: CASSRRGSGGSTDTQYF; DNA: TGTGCCAGCAGCCGGAGGGGAAGCGGGGGAAGCACAGATACGCAGTATTTT
size: NA; V: TRBV28; J: TRBJ1-5; D: NA; CDR3: CASTPEGWRNQPQHF; DNA: TGTGCCAGCACCCCCGAAGGTTGGCGCAATCAGCCCCAGCATTTT
size: once; V: TRBV5-4; J: TRBJ1-1; D: NA; CDR3: CASSFRGNTEAFF; DNA: TGTGCCAGCAGCTTCAGGGGGAACACTGAAGCTTTCTTT
size: few; V: TRBV28; J: TRBJ2-4; D: TRBD1; CDR3: CASSGGQGWENIQYF; DNA: TGTGCCAGCAGTGGAGGACAGGGTTGGGAAAACATTCAGTACTTC
size: NA; V: TRBV18; J: TRBJ1-2; D: NA; CDR3: CASSPSLWYTYGYTF; DNA: TGTGCCAGCTCACCCTCACTCTGGTACACATATGGCTACACCTTC
size: NA; V: TRBV21-1; J: TRBJ2-1; D: NA; CDR3: CASSKPPILVGEDEQFF; DNA: TGTGCCAGCAGCAAACCCCCGATTTTAGTAGGGGAGGATGAGCAGTTCTTC
size: once; V: TRBV27; J: TRBJ1-2; D: NA; CDR3: CASSSGSTRGYTF; DNA: TGTGCCAGCAGTTCCGGGTCCACGCGGGGCTACACCTTC
size: NA; V: TRBV6-5; J: TRBJ1-6; D: TRBD1; CDR3: CASRITWTGNSPLHF; DNA: TGTGCCAGCAGGATAACCTGGACAGGAAATTCACCCCTCCACTTT
size: NA; V: TRBV9; J: TRBJ2-3; D: NA; CDR3: CASSAGGHYTDTQYF; DNA: TGTGCCAGCAGCGCGGGGGGCCACTACACAGATACGCAGTATTTT
size: NA; V: TRBV28; J: TRBJ1-3; D: TRBD1; CDR3: CASSPTGREGNTIYF; DNA: TGTGCCAGCAGTCCGACAGGGCGGGAGGGAAACACCATATATTTT
size: few; V: TRBV5-4; J: TRBJ1-2; D: NA; CDR3: CASSLASKSHGYTF; DNA: TGTGCCAGCAGCTTGGCCAGTAAATCTCATGGCTACACCTTC
size: once; V: TRBV6-6; J: TRBJ1-1; D: TRBD1; CDR3: CASRAGTGSSEAFF; DNA: TGTGCCAGCAGAGCCGGGACAGGGTCTTCCGAAGCTTTCTTT